These 8 T cell receptor beta chains share one sample of origin, sequenced in a study of blood T cell repertoires in COVID-19. Only in-frame clones appear in the TCRdb table, and some are missing; sequencing was by immunoSEQ multiplex PCR. The sample has fewer than 95,000 clones; 90% are singletons. Sequencing used peripheral blood. Receptors originate from an elderly woman with acute or convalescent COVID-19.

The V and J genes are TRBV19 and TRBJ2-2, with TRBD1 matching 8 bases. This CDR3 has 14 residues. The V gene's germline CDR1 is LNHDA and CDR2 SQIVND (reference sequence). V lost 6 bases to trimming and J lost 10 bases; unmatched junction nucleotides: 10. The CDR3 region has the DNA TGTGCCAGTAGATTCTCAGGGGGCTCGCTGGAGCTGTTTTTT. Its protein product is CASRFSGGSLELFF.

The chain combines TRBV2 with TRBJ1-2, with no clear D. Looked up from germline, CDR1 is SNHLY and CDR2 is FYNNEI. CDR3 length equals 13 residues. Between the trimmed V and J ends, which lost 7 bases and 6 bases, there was a span of 15 bases. CDR3 loop: CASTGEASDGYTF. The CDR3 nucleotides are TGTGCCAGCACGGGTGAGGCCTCGGATGGCTACACCTTC.

The genes are TRBV4-2 and TRBJ2-5, with 11 bases fitting TRBD2. The germline gives CDR1 LGHNA, CDR2 YNFKEQ. J was trimmed by 1 base and V by 1 base; bases with no gene match: 8. The CDR3 is 18 amino acids. CDR3 sequence (DNA): TGTGCCAGCAGCCAAGGAGTCGGTAGCGGGGGGGCCCAAGAGACCCAGTACTTC. The encoded protein is CASSQGVGSGGAQETQYF.

The chain couples TRBV5-4 to TRBJ1-2; 8 positions agree with TRBD1. Unmatched junction bases numbered 8, after V lost 0 bases and J lost 4 bases. The length of the CDR3 is 16 residues. Germline assignment: CDR1 SGHNT and CDR2 YYREEE (reference sequence). The CDR3 DNA follows: TGTGCCAGCAGCTTGGGCAGGCAGGGGGCCCTCTATGGCTACACCTTC. Encoded protein: CASSLGRQGALYGYTF. Full variable domain (missing parts from reference TRBV5-4 and TRBJ1-2): ETGVTQSPTHLIKTRGQQVTLRCSSQSGHNTVSWYQQALGQGPQFIFQYYREEENGRGNFPPRFSGLQFPNYSSELNVNALELDDSALYLCASSLGRQGALYGYTFGSGTRLTVV.

The chain links TRBV9 to TRBJ2-5; D unclear. CDR3 length: 13 residues. The V gene lost 4 bases and the J gene lost 1 base, with 8 bases spanning the gap. CDR1 and CDR2 (germline): SGDLS, YYNGEE. This CDR3 is CASSPTRQETQYF. The CDR3 DNA is TGTGCCAGCAGCCCTACTCGCCAAGAGACCCAGTACTTC. Supplemented by reference TRBV9 and TRBJ2-5, the full variable domain reads DSGVTQTPKHLITATGQRVTLRCSPRSGDLSVYWYQQSLDQGLQFLIQYYNGEERAKGNILERFSAQQFPDLHSELNLSSLELGDSALYFCASSPTRQETQYFGPGTRLLVL.

The chain links TRBV23-1 to TRBJ1-5, with 9 bases aligning to TRBD1. TRBV23-1 is given ORF status, its function remaining uncertain. The V gene end was trimmed by 3 bases and the J gene end by 2 bases; junction bases not matched to a gene: 14. The CDR3 is 19 amino acids. The CDR3 coding sequence is TGCGCCAGCAGTCAGTCCGGGACAGGGTCGATAGTTGGCAATCAGCCCCAGCATTTT. It is translated as CASSQSGTGSIVGNQPQHF.

This chain uses TRBV19 with TRBJ1-2; 7 bases line up with TRBD1. The CDR3 runs to 15 residues. The V segment lost 6 bases and the J segment 5 bases; nucleotides outside the gene matches: 12. Germline loops: CDR1 LNHDA, CDR2 SQIVND (reference sequence). The CDR3 DNA reads TGTGCCAGTAGGCTAGGGACAGCCTCTCCTTATGGCTACACCTTC. Protein: CASRLGTASPYGYTF.

This chain links TRBV3-1 (or the pseudogene TRBV3-2) with TRBJ2-1; 7 bases agree with TRBD1. Per germline, CDR1 LGHDT and CDR2 YNNKEL (reference sequence). V lost 1 base and J lost 9; bases outside the gene matches: 6. The CDR3 is made up of 14 amino acids. CDR3 loop: CASSQVTGIAEQFF. The DNA for the CDR3 is TGTGCCAGCAGCCAAGTGACAGGGATCGCTGAGCAGTTCTTC.